This TCR beta chain was documented in a study of beta chain features in type 1 diabetes. The study, taken as a whole, reports: Across all four CD4+ subsets, people with type 1 diabetes showed modestly shorter TCRB CDR3s. Patients showed naive, central memory and Treg TCRB repertoires that appeared more similar than those of healthy donors.

Expressed TCRB transcripts got sequenced, as all isolated RNA was reverse transcribed. Profiling relied on immunoSEQ multiplex PCR, and the TCRdb table lists in-frame clones only, not all of them. The table lists 100,000 to 150,000 clones, around 9% of them singletons. As for this clone: Its antigen is unidentified.

In total, each donor contributed a single heparinised blood draw that averaged roughly 100 mL. This CDR3 contains 15 residues. V was pared by 4 bases and J by 4 bases, with 15 bases between. The germline gives CDR1 MDHEN, CDR2 SYDVKM. The gene calls are TRBV28 and TRBJ2-3; D uncertain. What was sequenced was central memory CD4+ T cells from blood. This sequence originates from a man aged 25 to 40 with type 1 diabetes. Here the CDR3 reads CASSYPPRRSDTQYF. The CDR3 DNA reads as TGTGCCAGCAGTTACCCCCCCCGGAGATCAGATACGCAGTATTTT.